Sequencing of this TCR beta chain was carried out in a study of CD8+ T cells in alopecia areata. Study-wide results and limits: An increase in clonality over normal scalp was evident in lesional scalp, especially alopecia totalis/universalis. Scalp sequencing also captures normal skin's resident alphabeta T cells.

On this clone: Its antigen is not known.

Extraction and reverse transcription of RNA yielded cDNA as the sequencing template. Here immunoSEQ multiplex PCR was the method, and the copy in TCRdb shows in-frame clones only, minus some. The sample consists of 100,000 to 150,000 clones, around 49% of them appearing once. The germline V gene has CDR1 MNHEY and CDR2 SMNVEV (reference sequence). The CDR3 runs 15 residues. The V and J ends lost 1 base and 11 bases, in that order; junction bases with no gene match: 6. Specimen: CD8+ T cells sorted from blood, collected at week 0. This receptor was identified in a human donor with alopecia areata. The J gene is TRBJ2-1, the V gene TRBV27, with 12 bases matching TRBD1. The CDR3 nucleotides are TGTGCCAGCAGTTTATGGGGGACAGGGGGCCCACAGCAGTTCTTC. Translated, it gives CASSLWGTGGPQQFF.